What follows are 15 T cell receptor beta chains derived from one specimen sequenced in a study of blood T cell repertoires in COVID-19. Only in-frame clones appear in the TCRdb table, and some are missing; sequencing was by immunoSEQ multiplex PCR. The sample lists roughly 250,000 clones, 85% to 90% occurring once. Sample: PBMCs or T cells enriched from blood (not recorded which). The receptors originated from a woman in her fifties or sixties who had recovered from COVID-19.

The V and J genes are TRBV5-1 and TRBJ2-1; 10 positions agree with TRBD2. Trimming took 3 bases from V and 6 from J; bases not matched to a gene: 3. The V gene's germline CDR1 is SGHRS and CDR2 YFSETQ. The CDR3 spans 14 residues. The CDR3 coding sequence is TGCGCCAGCAGCTCACGGACTAGCGGCAATGAGCAGTTCTTC. This gives the protein CASSSRTSGNEQFF.

V usage is TRBV15 and J usage is TRBJ1-5, with D perhaps matching TRBD1 (5 bases). Per germline, CDR1 LNHNV and CDR2 YYDKDF (reference sequence). The CDR3 loop spans 14 amino acids. V lost 1 base, J lost 4 bases, and 8 bases lay in between. The CDR3 nucleotides are TGTGCCACCAGCAGAGGACAGATTAATCAGCCCCAGCATTTT. Its translation is CATSRGQINQPQHF.

The DNA of the CDR3 is TGTGCCAGCAGCGCCCCTGACCTGCCCGGAGTTTTCTTT. Amino acid sequence: CASSAPDLPGVFF. The chain couples TRBV5-4 to TRBJ1-1, with D uncertain. This CDR3 contains 13 residues. Germline CDR1 and CDR2: SGHNT and YYREEE (reference sequence). The V and J ends lost 4 bases and 13 bases respectively, with 20 bases between them.

This clone has more than one count but fewer than ten. This sequence joins TRBV5-6 and TRBJ1-5; TRBD1 matches at 7 bases. The CDR3 has 15 residues. Germline V CDR1 and CDR2: SGHDT, YYEEEE. J gave up 5 bases and V 0 bases, and 5 bases lay outside the gene matches. CDR3 nucleotide sequence: TGTGCCAGCAGCTTGGAGGGGGCTGGTGATCAGCCCCAGCATTTT. Amino acid sequence: CASSLEGAGDQPQHF.

The rearrangement links TRBV28 to TRBJ1-5; D might be TRBD1 (6 bases). This CDR3 spans 14 amino acids. The V gene's germline CDR1 is MDHEN and CDR2 SYDVKM. V was pared by 6 bases and J by 2 bases, with 11 bases between. The CDR3 region has the DNA TGTGCCAGCAGAATCTCAGGGGGCAATCAGCCCCAGCATTTT. Protein: CASRISGGNQPQHF.

J is TRBJ1-2 and V is TRBV2; no reliable D call. Per the germline V gene, CDR1 is SNHLY and CDR2 is FYNNEI. The CDR3 is 17 residues long. V shed 6 bases and J shed 0 bases, with 20 bases lying between them. The chain's CDR3 is CASRTIRGGYTNYGYTF. CDR3 nucleotide sequence: TGTGCCAGCAGGACCATCCGGGGAGGATACACTAACTATGGCTACACCTTC.

The gene calls are TRBV7-9 and TRBJ1-1, with D unclear. The CDR3 loop spans 15 amino acids. Trimming removed 5 bases at V and 1 base at J, with 14 bases between. The germline CDR1 and CDR2 sequences are SEHNR and FQNEAQ (reference sequence). The CDR3 here is CASSPHTSKNTEAFF. In DNA form, the CDR3 reads TGTGCCAGCAGCCCACATACGTCCAAGAACACTGAAGCTTTCTTT.

V gene TRBV28 combines with J gene TRBJ2-7; TRBD2 is a possible D gene (5 bases). The CDR3 spans 12 residues. Deletions cut 6 bases from V and 6 bases from J, with 12 bases between. Germline V gene data show CDR1 as MDHEN and CDR2 as SYDVKM. CDR3 sequence: CASRGSVGEQYF. DNA for the CDR3: TGTGCCAGCAGAGGGAGCGTCGGCGAGCAGTACTTC.

The chain is built from TRBV15 and TRBJ2-3; 14 bases match TRBD2. V gave up 6 bases and J gave up 4 bases; unmatched junction bases: 3. This CDR3 has 15 residues. Germline CDR1 reads LNHNV; CDR2 reads YYDKDF (reference sequence). DNA of the CDR3: TGTGCCACCAGGAGACTAGCGGGAGGGGCAGATACGCAGTATTTT. Its protein product is CATRRLAGGADTQYF.

This rearrangement joins TRBV24-1 to TRBJ2-5; weak D call: TRBD2 (5 bases). The CDR3 has 16 residues. Germline V gives CDR1 KGHDR, CDR2 SFDVKD. Deletions cut 2 bases from V and 5 bases from J, with 17 bases between. This CDR3 is CATSDSGCRAVETQYF. CDR3 nucleotides: TGTGCCACCAGTGATTCGGGGTGCCGGGCGGTTGAGACCCAGTACTTC.

The CDR3 reads CASSRRVAASGSEQFF. Written as DNA, the CDR3 is TGTGCCAGCAGCCGTAGAGTTGCTGCTAGCGGGAGCGAGCAGTTCTTC. The rearrangement joins TRBV9 to TRBJ2-1; 10 bases are shared with TRBD2. Losses at the gene ends were 4 bases for V and 10 bases for J; bases not matched to a gene: 14. CDR1 is SGDLS and CDR2 is YYNGEE in the germline V gene. CDR3 length: 16 residues.

The rearrangement joins TRBV18 to TRBJ2-7, with D tentatively TRBD1 (6 bases). CDR3 size: 14 residues. The ends were cut back, 4 bases at V and 5 bases at J, with 15 bases in the middle. Germline lookup yields CDR1 KGHSH and CDR2 LQKENI. In nucleotides, the CDR3 is TGTGCCAGCTCACTCAGACAGGAGGTGAACGAGCAGTACTTC. This translates into CASSLRQEVNEQYF.

This clone was detected only a few times. This sequence joins TRBV9 and TRBJ2-3; possible D gene TRBD1, 6 bases. Germline V lookup: CDR1 SGDLS, CDR2 YYNGEE. The V gene lost 4 bases and the J gene lost 7 bases, with 13 bases spanning the gap. The CDR3 spans 13 residues. CDR3 loop: CASSLDSPNTQYF. The CDR3 nucleotides read TGTGCCAGCAGCTTGGACAGTCCTAATACGCAGTATTTT.

This chain uses TRBV3-1 (or the pseudogene TRBV3-2) with TRBJ1-2, with D unresolved. Germline assignment: CDR1 LGHDT and CDR2 YNNKEL (reference sequence). CDR3 length equals 16 residues. The germline V and J ends were trimmed by 4 bases and 4 bases, with 19 bases remaining between them. CDR3 sequence (DNA): TGTGCCAGCAGCCCACATCAACTCGAGGCCTTCTATGGCTACACCTTC. Translation gives CASSPHQLEAFYGYTF.

This rearrangement joins TRBV19 to TRBJ1-1; 7 positions agree with TRBD1. The length of the CDR3 is 14 residues. Trimming took 2 bases from V and 5 from J; bases not matched to a gene: 5. Germline lookup yields CDR1 LNHDA and CDR2 SQIVND (reference sequence). DNA of the CDR3: TGTGCCAGTAGTATAACGGCAGGGGGGACTGAAGCTTTCTTT. Translating it yields CASSITAGGTEAFF.